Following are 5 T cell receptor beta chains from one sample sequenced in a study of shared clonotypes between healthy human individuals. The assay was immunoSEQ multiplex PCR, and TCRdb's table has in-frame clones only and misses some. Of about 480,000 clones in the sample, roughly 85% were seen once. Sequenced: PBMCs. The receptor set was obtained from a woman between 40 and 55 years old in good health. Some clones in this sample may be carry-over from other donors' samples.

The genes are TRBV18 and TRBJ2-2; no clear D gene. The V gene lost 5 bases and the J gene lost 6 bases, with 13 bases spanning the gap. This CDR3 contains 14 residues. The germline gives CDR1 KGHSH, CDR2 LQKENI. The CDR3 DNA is TGTGCCAGCTCATTGGCGATAGATCCCGGGGAGCTGTTTTTT. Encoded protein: CASSLAIDPGELFF.

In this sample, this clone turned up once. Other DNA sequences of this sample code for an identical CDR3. This CDR3 reads CASSEYTDTQYF. The CDR3 DNA reads TGCGCCAGCAGTGAATACACAGATACGCAGTATTTT. The chain is built from TRBV5-1 and TRBJ2-3; D uncertain. The CDR3 consists of 12 residues. V lost 5 bases and J lost 2, with 6 bases in between. Germline V lookup: CDR1 SGHRS, CDR2 YFSETQ.

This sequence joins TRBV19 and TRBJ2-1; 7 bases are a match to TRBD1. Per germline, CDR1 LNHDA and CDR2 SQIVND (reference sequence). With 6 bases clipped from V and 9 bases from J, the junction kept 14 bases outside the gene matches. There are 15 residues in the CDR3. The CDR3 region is CASSHIGETGIEQFF. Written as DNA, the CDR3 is TGTGCCAGTAGCCACATAGGGGAGACAGGGATTGAGCAGTTCTTC. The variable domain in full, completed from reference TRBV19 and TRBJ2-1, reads DGGITQSPKYLFRKEGQNVTLSCEQNLNHDAMYWYRQDPGQGLRLIYYSQIVNDFQKGDIAEGYSVSREKKESFPLTVTSAQKNPTAFYLCASSHIGETGIEQFFGPGTRLTVL.

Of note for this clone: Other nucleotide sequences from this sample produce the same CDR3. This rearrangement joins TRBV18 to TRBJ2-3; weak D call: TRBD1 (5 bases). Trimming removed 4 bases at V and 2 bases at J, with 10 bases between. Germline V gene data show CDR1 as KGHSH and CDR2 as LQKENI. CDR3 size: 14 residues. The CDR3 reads CASSRSGNTDTQYF. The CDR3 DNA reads TGTGCCAGCTCACGATCAGGGAACACAGATACGCAGTATTTT.

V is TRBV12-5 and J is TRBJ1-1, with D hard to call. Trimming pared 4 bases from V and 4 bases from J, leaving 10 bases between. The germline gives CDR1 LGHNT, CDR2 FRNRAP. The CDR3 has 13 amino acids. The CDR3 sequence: CASGYNVGTEAFF. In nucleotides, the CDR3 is TGTGCTAGTGGTTATAATGTCGGCACTGAAGCTTTCTTT.